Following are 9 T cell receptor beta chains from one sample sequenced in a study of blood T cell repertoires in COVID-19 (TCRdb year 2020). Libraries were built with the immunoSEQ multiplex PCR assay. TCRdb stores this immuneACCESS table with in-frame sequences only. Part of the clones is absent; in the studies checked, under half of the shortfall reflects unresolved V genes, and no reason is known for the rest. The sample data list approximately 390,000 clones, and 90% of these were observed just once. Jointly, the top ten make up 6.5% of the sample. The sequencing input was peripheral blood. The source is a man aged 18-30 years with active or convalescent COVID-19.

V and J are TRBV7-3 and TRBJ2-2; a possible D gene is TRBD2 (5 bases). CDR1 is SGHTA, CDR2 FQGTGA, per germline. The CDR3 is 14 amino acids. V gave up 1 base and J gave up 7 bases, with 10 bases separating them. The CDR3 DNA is TGTGCCAGCAGCTTAAGGGCCGCGGGCGGGGAGCTGTTTTTT. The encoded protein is CASSLRAAGGELFF. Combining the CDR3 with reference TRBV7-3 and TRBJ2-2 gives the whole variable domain GAGVSQTPSNKVTEKGKYVELRCDPISGHTALYWYRQSLGQGPEFLIYFQGTGAADDSGLPNDRFFAVRPEGSVSTLKIQRTERGDSAVYLCASSLRAAGGELFFGEGSRLTVL.

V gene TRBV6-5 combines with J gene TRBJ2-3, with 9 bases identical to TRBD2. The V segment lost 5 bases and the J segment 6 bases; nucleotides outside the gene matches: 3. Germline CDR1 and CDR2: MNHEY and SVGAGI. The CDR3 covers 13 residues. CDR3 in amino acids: CASSRTSVDTQYF. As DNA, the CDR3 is TGTGCCAGCAGTAGGACTAGCGTTGATACGCAGTATTTT.

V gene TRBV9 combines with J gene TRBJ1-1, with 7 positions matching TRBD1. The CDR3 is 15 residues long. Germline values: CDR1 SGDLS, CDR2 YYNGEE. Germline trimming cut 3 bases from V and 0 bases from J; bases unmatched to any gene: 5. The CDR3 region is CASSARQGLNTEAFF. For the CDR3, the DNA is TGTGCCAGCAGCGCCCGACAGGGATTGAACACTGAAGCTTTCTTT.

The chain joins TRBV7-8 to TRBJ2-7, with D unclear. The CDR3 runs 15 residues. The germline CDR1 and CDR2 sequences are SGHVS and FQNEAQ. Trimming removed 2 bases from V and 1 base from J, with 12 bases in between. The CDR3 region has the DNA TGTGCCAGCAGCTTACGTACAAGTTCTTCCTACGAGCAGTACTTC. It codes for CASSLRTSSSYEQYF.

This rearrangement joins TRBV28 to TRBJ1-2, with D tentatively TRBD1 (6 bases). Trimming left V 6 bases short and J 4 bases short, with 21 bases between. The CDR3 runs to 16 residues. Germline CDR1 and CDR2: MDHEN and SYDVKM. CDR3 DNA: TGTGCCAGCAGCCTTGCCCTTCGGACAGCCAGCTATGGCTACACCTTC. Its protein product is CASSLALRTASYGYTF.

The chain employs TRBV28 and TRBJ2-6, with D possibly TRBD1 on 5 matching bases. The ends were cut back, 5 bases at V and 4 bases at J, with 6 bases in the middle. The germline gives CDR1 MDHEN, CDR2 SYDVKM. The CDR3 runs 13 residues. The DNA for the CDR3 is TGTGCCAGCAGTGGGGCGGGGGCCAACGTCCTGACTTTC. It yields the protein CASSGAGANVLTF.

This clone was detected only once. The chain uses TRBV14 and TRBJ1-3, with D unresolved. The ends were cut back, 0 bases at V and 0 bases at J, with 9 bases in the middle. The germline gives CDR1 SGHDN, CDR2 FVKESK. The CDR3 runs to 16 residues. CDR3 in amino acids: CASSQEGRDSGNTIYF. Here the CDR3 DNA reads TGTGCCAGCAGCCAAGAGGGTCGGGACTCTGGAAACACCATATATTTT.

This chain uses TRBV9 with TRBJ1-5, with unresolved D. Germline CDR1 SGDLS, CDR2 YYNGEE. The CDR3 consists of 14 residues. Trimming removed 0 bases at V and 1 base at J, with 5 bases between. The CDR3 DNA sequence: TGTGCCAGCAGCGTAGGAGGGAGCAATCAGCCCCAGCATTTT. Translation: CASSVGGSNQPQHF.

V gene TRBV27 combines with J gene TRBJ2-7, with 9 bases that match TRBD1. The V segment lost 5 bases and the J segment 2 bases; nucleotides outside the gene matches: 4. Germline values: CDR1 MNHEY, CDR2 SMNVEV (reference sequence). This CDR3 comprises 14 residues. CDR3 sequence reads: CASSAGTGTYEQYF. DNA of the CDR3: TGTGCCAGCAGTGCGGGGACAGGGACCTACGAGCAGTACTTC.